These 20 T cell receptor beta chains were sequenced from one sample in a study of blood T cell repertoires in COVID-19. Measured with immunoSEQ multiplex PCR; TCRdb has only the in-frame clones, and not every one. Seen here are about 110,000 clones, just over 85% observed once, and the top ten hold 2% to 3%. Input material: peripheral blood. The receptors were gathered from a human donor in a cohort sampled during active COVID-19.

This chain links TRBV6-1 with TRBJ1-1; no clear D. This CDR3 has 15 amino acids. CDR1 and CDR2 (germline): MNHNS, SASEGT. V lost 3 bases and J lost 0, with 11 bases in between. This CDR3 reads CASSEAGTLNTEAFF. In nucleotides, the CDR3 is TGTGCCAGCAGTGAGGCAGGAACTTTGAACACTGAAGCTTTCTTT.

The chain employs TRBV5-6 and TRBJ2-5; D call uncertain. The CDR3 extends over 12 amino acids. Germline CDR1 SGHDT, CDR2 YYEEEE. V was trimmed by 5 bases and J by 2 bases, leaving 7 bases between them. CDR3 protein: CASSQRQETQYF. CDR3 bases: TGTGCCAGCAGTCAGAGGCAAGAGACCCAGTACTTC.

This clone has just a few counts. The V gene is TRBV6-2 or TRBV6-3, the J gene TRBJ1-3, with no clear D. This CDR3 contains 16 residues. Germline lookup yields CDR1 MNHEY and CDR2 SVGEGT. Trimming stripped 0 bases from V and 0 bases from J, with 9 bases between. The CDR3 loop is CASSYSGIDSGNTIYF. The CDR3 DNA is TGTGCCAGCAGTTACTCGGGCATCGACTCTGGAAACACCATATATTTT.

V gene TRBV4-1 combines with J gene TRBJ2-7; the D gene is possibly TRBD2 (6 bases). This CDR3 has 15 amino acids. In germline, CDR1 is MGHRA, CDR2 YSYEKL. With 5 bases removed from V and 3 bases from J, the gap between germline ends came to 17 bases. The CDR3 nucleotides read TGCGCCAGCAGCGGCGAGACCGGGGGTGGCTACGAGCAGTACTTC. Translated: CASSGETGGGYEQYF.

The chain combines TRBV7-8 with TRBJ2-2; D is uncertain. V lost 6 bases to trimming and J lost 0 bases, with 5 bases between them. The germline V gene has CDR1 SGHVS and CDR2 FQNEAQ. The CDR3 has 13 amino acids. CDR3 in DNA: TGTGCCAGCAGACAGCCGAACACCGGGGAGCTGTTTTTT. Its translation is CASRQPNTGELFF.

This chain joins TRBV5-1 and TRBJ2-3, with D perhaps matching TRBD2 (6 bases). CDR3 length: 15 residues. Trimming stripped 2 bases from V and 0 bases from J, with 10 bases between. The germline V gene has CDR1 SGHRS and CDR2 YFSETQ. The CDR3 nucleotides are TGCGCCAGCAGCTTCCCTAGCGAAAGCACAGATACGCAGTATTTT. Translated: CASSFPSESTDTQYF.

This chain connects TRBV9 to TRBJ2-1; D gene ambiguous. Germline V gene data show CDR1 as SGDLS and CDR2 as YYNGEE. Trimming shortened V by 0 bases and J by 9 bases, and 10 bases separated the two germline ends. The CDR3 spans 13 residues. The chain's CDR3 is CASSVVASSEQFF. CDR3 DNA: TGTGCCAGCAGCGTAGTAGCCTCCAGTGAGCAGTTCTTC.

The chain links TRBV19 to TRBJ2-7; 8 nucleotides line up with TRBD1. The V gene end was trimmed by 5 bases and the J gene end by 2 bases; junction bases not matched to a gene: 5. Germline CDR1 LNHDA, CDR2 SQIVND (reference sequence). This CDR3 contains 14 residues. CDR3: CASSRWTGTYEQYF. CDR3 DNA: TGTGCCAGTAGTCGGTGGACAGGGACCTACGAGCAGTACTTC.

The chain has TRBV20-1 and TRBJ2-3; D perhaps matches TRBD1 (6 bases). V shed 6 bases and J shed 7 bases, with 8 bases lying between them. Germline CDR1 DFQATT, CDR2 SNEGSKA (reference sequence). This CDR3 has 10 residues. CDR3 in DNA: TGCAGTGCCCAGGGGAATACGCAGTATTTT. Translating gives CSAQGNTQYF.

V usage is TRBV7-6 and J usage is TRBJ2-1; D uncertain. The CDR3 is 13 residues long. Germline V gene data show CDR1 as SGHVS and CDR2 as FNYEAQ. Trimming stripped 0 bases from V and 5 bases from J, with 5 bases between. The CDR3 region is CASSLATNNEQFF. In DNA form, the CDR3 reads TGTGCCAGCAGCTTAGCGACAAACAATGAGCAGTTCTTC.

This sequence joins TRBV5-1 and TRBJ2-7, with 12 bases fitting TRBD2. CDR3 length: 17 amino acids. Trimming took 0 bases from V and 4 from J; bases not matched to a gene: 8. In germline, CDR1 is SGHRS, CDR2 YFSETQ. The CDR3 spells CASSLGLAGEIGYEQYF. As DNA, the CDR3 is TGCGCCAGCAGCTTGGGACTAGCGGGAGAAATCGGGTACGAGCAGTACTTC.

V is TRBV27 and J is TRBJ2-3, with D possibly being TRBD2 (5 bases). The ends were cut back, 0 bases at V and 4 bases at J, with 11 bases in the middle. The CDR3 contains 15 residues. Germline V lookup: CDR1 MNHEY, CDR2 SMNVEV (reference sequence). CDR3 residues: CASSLSRASPDTQYF. As DNA, the CDR3 is TGTGCCAGCAGTTTATCCCGCGCTAGCCCAGATACGCAGTATTTT.

The genes are TRBV13 and TRBJ2-5, with 7 bases fitting TRBD1. The germline CDR1 and CDR2 sequences are PRHDT and FYEKMQ (reference sequence). This CDR3 is 14 amino acids long. The junction had 4 bases not matched to a gene; V was cut back by 1 base and J by 5 bases. CDR3 loop: CASSLEGARETQYF. The CDR3 region has the DNA TGTGCCAGCAGCTTAGAGGGGGCACGGGAGACCCAGTACTTC.

V is TRBV3-1 (or the pseudogene TRBV3-2) and J is TRBJ2-7; 14 bases are a match to TRBD2. This CDR3 is 17 amino acids long. V shed 4 bases and J 1 base; nucleotides not matched to a gene: 6. Germline V gene sequence: CDR1 LGHDT, CDR2 YNNKEL (reference sequence). The CDR3: CASSPGLAGVRSYEQYF. The CDR3 nucleotides read TGTGCCAGCAGCCCGGGACTAGCGGGAGTACGGTCCTACGAGCAGTACTTC.

The chain has TRBV11-2 and TRBJ2-1; 10 bases match TRBD2. The CDR3 contains 14 residues. V lost 7 bases to trimming and J lost 4 bases; unmatched junction nucleotides: 4. Germline-derived CDR1 and CDR2 are SGHAT and FQNNGV. CDR3 coding DNA: TGTGCCAGCAAGCTAGCGGGGGAATACAATGAGCAGTTCTTC. As protein: CASKLAGEYNEQFF.

This clone was counted a single time. The chain employs TRBV4-1 and TRBJ1-1; possible D gene TRBD1, 5 bases. Germline V lookup: CDR1 MGHRA, CDR2 YSYEKL. Trimming removed 4 bases from V and 1 base from J, with 10 bases in between. There are 14 residues in the CDR3. The CDR3 coding sequence is TGCGCCAGCAGCCCAGGGCCGAGGAACACTGAAGCTTTCTTT. Translated: CASSPGPRNTEAFF.

The rearrangement uses TRBV7-9 and TRBJ2-1; TRBD2 aligns across 11 bases. This CDR3 region has 18 residues. J gave up 8 bases and V 0 bases, and 12 bases lay outside the gene matches. Germline V gene lookup returns CDR1 SEHNR and CDR2 FQNEAQ (reference sequence). For the CDR3, the DNA is TGTGCCAGCAGCTTAGCTCTAGCGGGAGGCCTCAGAGACGATGAGCAGTTCTTC. Protein product: CASSLALAGGLRDDEQFF.

V usage is TRBV7-2 and J usage is TRBJ2-5; D gene uncertain. CDR3 length equals 11 residues. Trimming pared 5 bases from V and 2 bases from J, leaving 3 bases between. Germline V gives CDR1 SGHTA, CDR2 FQGNSA. CDR3 bases: TGTGCCAGCAGCCTTCAAGAGACCCAGTACTTC. Its protein product is CASSLQETQYF.

The chain recombines TRBV30 with TRBJ1-2, with D unresolved. The CDR3 totals 14 residues. CDR1 and CDR2 from the germline V gene are GTSNPN and SVGIG (reference sequence). V was clipped by 3 bases and J by 4 bases, with 15 bases between them. This CDR3 is CAWRSQAAGYGYTF. CDR3 nucleotide sequence: TGTGCCTGGAGGAGTCAGGCGGCGGGCTATGGCTACACCTTC.

The rearrangement links TRBV5-1 to TRBJ1-2; 10 bases fit TRBD1. Germline CDR1 reads SGHRS; CDR2 reads YFSETQ. CDR3 length: 14 amino acids. V lost 0 bases and J lost 7; bases outside the gene matches: 3. The CDR3 DNA is TGCGCCAGCAGCTTGGGACAGGGGGCGACTGGCTACACCTTC. It specifies CASSLGQGATGYTF. Supplemented by reference TRBV5-1 and TRBJ1-2, the full variable domain reads KAGVTQTPRYLIKTRGQQVTLSCSPISGHRSVSWYQQTPGQGLQFLFEYFSETQRNKGNFPGRFSGRQFSNSRSEMNVSTLELGDSALYLCASSLGQGATGYTFGSGTRLTVV.